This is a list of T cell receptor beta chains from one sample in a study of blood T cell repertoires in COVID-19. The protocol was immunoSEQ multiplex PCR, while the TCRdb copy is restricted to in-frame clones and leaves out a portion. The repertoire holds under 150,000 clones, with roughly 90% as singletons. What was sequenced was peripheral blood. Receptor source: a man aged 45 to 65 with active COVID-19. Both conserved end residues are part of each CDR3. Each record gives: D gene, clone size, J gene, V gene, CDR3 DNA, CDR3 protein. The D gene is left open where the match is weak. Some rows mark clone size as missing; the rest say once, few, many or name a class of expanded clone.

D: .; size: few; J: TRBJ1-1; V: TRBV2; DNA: TGTGCCAGCCGCACAGCGAACACTGAAGCTTTCTTT; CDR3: CASRTANTEAFF
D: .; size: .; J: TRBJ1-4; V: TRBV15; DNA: TGTGCCACCAGCAGAGACCAGGGGACTAATGAAAAACTGTTTTTT; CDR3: CATSRDQGTNEKLFF
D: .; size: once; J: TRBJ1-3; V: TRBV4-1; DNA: TGCGCCAGCAGCCAAGATTATTTACGGGACTCTGGAAACACCATATATTTT; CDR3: CASSQDYLRDSGNTIYF
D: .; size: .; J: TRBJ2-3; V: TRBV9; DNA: TGTGCCAGCAGAAGCGGGAGCACAGATACGCAGTATTTT; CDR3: CASRSGSTDTQYF
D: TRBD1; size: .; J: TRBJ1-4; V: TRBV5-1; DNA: TGCGCCAGCAGCTCCGGGACAGCTAATGAAAAACTGTTTTTT; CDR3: CASSSGTANEKLFF
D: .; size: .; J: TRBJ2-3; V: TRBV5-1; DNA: TGCGCCAGCTCCCAAGCGGTAAAGGCTGACACAGATACGCAGTATTTT; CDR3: CASSQAVKADTDTQYF
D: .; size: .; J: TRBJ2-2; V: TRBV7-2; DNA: TGTGCCAGCAGCTTGACTAGGCTGACCGGGGAGCTGTTTTTT; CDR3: CASSLTRLTGELFF
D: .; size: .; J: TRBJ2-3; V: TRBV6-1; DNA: TGTGCCAGCAGTGAATCTGGGGCATTGTTGGCAGATACGCAGTATTTT; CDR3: CASSESGALLADTQYF
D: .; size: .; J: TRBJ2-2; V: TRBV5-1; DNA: TGCGCCAGCAGCTTGTTCGGGACTCCAAACACCGGGGAGCTGTTTTTT; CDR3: CASSLFGTPNTGELFF
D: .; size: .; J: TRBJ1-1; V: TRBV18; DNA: TGTGCCAGCTCATCCCAGACAGAAGAAGCTTTCTTT; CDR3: CASSSQTEEAFF
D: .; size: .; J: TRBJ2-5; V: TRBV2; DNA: TGTGCCAGCAGTGAACAACAGAGACAAGAGACCCAGTACTTC; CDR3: CASSEQQRQETQYF
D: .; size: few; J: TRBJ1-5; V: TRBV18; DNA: TGTGCCAGCTCACTAACCCAGCTCTCAAACGGGGGGAATCAGCCCCAGCATTTT; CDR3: CASSLTQLSNGGNQPQHF
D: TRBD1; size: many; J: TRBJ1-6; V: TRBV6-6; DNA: TGTGCCAGCAGTTACTGGCCCAGACAGGGAGGTACACCCCTCCACTTT; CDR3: CASSYWPRQGGTPLHF
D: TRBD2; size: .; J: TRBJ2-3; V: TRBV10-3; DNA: TGTGCCATCAGTGAGTCAAGAGCGGGATATCAGACAGATACGCAGTATTTT; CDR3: CAISESRAGYQTDTQYF
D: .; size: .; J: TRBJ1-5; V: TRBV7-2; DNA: TGTGCCAGCAGCTTAGGCGGGGGTGGCAATCAGCCCCAGCATTTT; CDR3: CASSLGGGGNQPQHF
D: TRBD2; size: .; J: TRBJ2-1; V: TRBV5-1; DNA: TGCGCCAGCAGCCCCCCACTAGCGGGAGTGTCCTACAATGAGCAGTTCTTC; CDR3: CASSPPLAGVSYNEQFF
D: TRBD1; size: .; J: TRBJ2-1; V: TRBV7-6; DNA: TGTGCCGTTTCCTCCCCCCGGACAGGCCCTGGCCAGTTCTTC; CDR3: CAVSSPRTGPGQFF
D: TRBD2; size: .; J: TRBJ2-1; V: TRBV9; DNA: TGTGCCAGCAGCGTATTAGCTAGCGGGAGTCATGAGCAGTTCTTC; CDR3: CASSVLASGSHEQFF
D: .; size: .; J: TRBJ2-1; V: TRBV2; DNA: TGTGCCAGCACCCCTGGGCAGTACAATGAGCAGTTCTTC; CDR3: CASTPGQYNEQFF
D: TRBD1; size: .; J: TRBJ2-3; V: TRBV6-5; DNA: TGTGCCAGCAGTTTCGGACAGGCCACAGATACGCAGTATTTT; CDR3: CASSFGQATDTQYF
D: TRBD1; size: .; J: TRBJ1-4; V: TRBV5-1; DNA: TGCGCCAGCAGCTTGACCCTCGACAGGGCCGAAAAACTGTTTTTT; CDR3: CASSLTLDRAEKLFF
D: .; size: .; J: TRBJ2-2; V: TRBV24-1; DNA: TGTGCCACCCGAGCCTCTAAAGGAGGGACCGGGGAGCTGTTTTTT; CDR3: CATRASKGGTGELFF
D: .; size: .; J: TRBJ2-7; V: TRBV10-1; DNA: TGCGCCAGCAGTGATGGGCACGAGCAGTACTTC; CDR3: CASSDGHEQYF
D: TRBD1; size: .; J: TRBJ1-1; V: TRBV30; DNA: TGTGCCTGGAGTGGATACAGGGGGCGAAACACTGAAGCTTTCTTT; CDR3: CAWSGYRGRNTEAFF
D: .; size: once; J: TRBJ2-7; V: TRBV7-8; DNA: TGTGCCAGCAGCCTAGGGGCTGACACAGGGCACGAGCAGTACTTC; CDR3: CASSLGADTGHEQYF
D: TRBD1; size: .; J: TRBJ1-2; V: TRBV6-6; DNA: TGTGCCAGCAGCCACCGGGACAGGGACTATGGCTACACCTTC; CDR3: CASSHRDRDYGYTF
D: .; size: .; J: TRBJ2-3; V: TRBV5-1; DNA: TGCGCCAGCAGCTTGTTTGGCGGGGACACAGATACGCAGTATTTT; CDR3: CASSLFGGDTDTQYF
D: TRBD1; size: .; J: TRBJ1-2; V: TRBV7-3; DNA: TGTGCCAGCAGTGACGGGACAGCAACCGGCTACACCTTC; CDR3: CASSDGTATGYTF
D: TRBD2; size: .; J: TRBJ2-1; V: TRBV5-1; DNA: TGCGCCAGCAGCTACTCTAGCGGGGGGGCACGGGAGCAGTTCTTC; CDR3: CASSYSSGGAREQFF
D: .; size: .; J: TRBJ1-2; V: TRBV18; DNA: TGTGCCAGCTCACCACCGGTTGGCAGGGAATACACCTTC; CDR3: CASSPPVGREYTF
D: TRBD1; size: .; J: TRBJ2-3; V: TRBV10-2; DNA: TGCGCCAGCAGAAGACAGGGAATGGGGACAGATACGCAGTATTTT; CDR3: CASRRQGMGTDTQYF
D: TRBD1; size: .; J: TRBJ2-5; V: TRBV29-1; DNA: TGCAGCGTCCGCATCCCACGGCGACAGGGTTTAAAAGAGACCCAGTACTTC; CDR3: CSVRIPRRQGLKETQYF
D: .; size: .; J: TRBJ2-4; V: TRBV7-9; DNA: TGTGCCAGCAGCTTAGAACAGGGTGGGTTTCGGGACATTCAGTACTTC; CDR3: CASSLEQGGFRDIQYF
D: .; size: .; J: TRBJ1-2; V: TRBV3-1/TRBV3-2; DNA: TGTGCCAGCAGCCAAGATTCAACCAGAGGAACCCCCAACTATGGCTACACCTTC; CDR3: CASSQDSTRGTPNYGYTF
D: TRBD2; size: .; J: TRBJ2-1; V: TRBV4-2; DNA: TGTGCCAGCAGCCAAGGACTAGCGGGCATCAATGAGCAGTTCTTC; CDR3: CASSQGLAGINEQFF
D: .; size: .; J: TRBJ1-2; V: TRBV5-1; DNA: TGCGCCAGCAGCTTAACAGGGTCCTATGGCTACACCTTC; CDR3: CASSLTGSYGYTF
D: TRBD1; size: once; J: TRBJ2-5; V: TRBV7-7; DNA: TGTGCCAGCAGCGCTACAGGGGCCGTAGAGACCCAGTACTTC; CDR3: CASSATGAVETQYF
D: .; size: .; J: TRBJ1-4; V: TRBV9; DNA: TGTGCCAGCAGCGTATTGGGGGGAACTAATGAAAAACTGTTTTTT; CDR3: CASSVLGGTNEKLFF
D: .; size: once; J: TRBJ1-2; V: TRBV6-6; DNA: TGTGCCAGCAGGTCCTCAGGGGACCTTGACTATGGCTACACCTTC; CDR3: CASRSSGDLDYGYTF
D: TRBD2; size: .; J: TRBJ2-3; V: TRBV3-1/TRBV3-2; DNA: TGTGCCAGCAGCCGGTCTACGGGACTAGCGGGGGGGGGCATCCATACGCAGTATTTT; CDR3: CASSRSTGLAGGGIHTQYF
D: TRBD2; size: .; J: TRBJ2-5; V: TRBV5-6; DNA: TGTGCCAGCAGCTTACAGGCGGGAGGGCCGGAGACCCAGTACTTC; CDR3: CASSLQAGGPETQYF
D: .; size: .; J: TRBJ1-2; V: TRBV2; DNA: TGTGCCAGCAATGAGAGACCGGACAGCCTCTATGGCTACACCTTC; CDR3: CASNERPDSLYGYTF
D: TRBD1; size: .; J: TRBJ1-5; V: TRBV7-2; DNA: TGTGCCAGCAGCCAACAGGGGGGTCAGCCCCAGCATTTT; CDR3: CASSQQGGQPQHF
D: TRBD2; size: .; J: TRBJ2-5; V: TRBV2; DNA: TGTGCCAGCAGGGACCGACTAGCGGACCCTCGGGAGACCCAGTACTTC; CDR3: CASRDRLADPRETQYF
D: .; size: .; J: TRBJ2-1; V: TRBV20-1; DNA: TGCAGTGCTAGTTTAATAGGACTCTACAATGAGCAGTTCTTC; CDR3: CSASLIGLYNEQFF
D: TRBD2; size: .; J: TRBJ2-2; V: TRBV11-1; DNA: TGTGCCAGCAGCCTCGGACTAGCGGGGATCCCCGGGGAGCTGTTTTTT; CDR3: CASSLGLAGIPGELFF
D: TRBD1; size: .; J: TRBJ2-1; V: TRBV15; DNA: TGTGCCACCAGCAGAGACCGGACAGGGATTGGGCGACCCTACAATGAGCAGTTCTTC; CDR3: CATSRDRTGIGRPYNEQFF
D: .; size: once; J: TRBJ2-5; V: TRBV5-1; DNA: TGCGCCAGCAGCTACGGGGCGGGGCAGGCGACCCAGTACTTC; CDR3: CASSYGAGQATQYF
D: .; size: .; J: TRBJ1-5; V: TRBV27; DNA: TGTGCCAGCAGACTGAGTTATAGCAATCAGCCCCAGCATTTT; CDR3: CASRLSYSNQPQHF
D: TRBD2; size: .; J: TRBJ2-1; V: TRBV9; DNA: TGTGCCAGCAGCGTAACTAGCGGCTACAATGAGCAGTTCTTC; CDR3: CASSVTSGYNEQFF
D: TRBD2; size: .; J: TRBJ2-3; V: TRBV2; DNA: TGTGCCAGCAGTCGGACTAGCGCCACAGATACGCAGTATTTT; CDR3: CASSRTSATDTQYF